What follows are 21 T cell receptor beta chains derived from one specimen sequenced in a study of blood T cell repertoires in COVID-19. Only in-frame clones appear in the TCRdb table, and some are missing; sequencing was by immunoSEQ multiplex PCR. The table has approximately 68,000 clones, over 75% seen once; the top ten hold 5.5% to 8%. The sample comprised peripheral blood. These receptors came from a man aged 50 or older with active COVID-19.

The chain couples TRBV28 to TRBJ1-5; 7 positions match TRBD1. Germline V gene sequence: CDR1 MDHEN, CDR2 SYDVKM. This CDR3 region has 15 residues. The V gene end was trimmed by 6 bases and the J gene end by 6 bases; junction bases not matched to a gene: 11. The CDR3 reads CASRLEGAGGQPQHF. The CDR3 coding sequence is TGTGCCAGCAGATTGGAGGGGGCGGGAGGTCAGCCCCAGCATTTT.

The CDR3 nucleotides read TGCGCCAGCAGAGACTTGGACACCGGGGAGCTGTTTTTT. This translates into CASRDLDTGELFF. The chain employs TRBV5-1 and TRBJ2-2; no clear D gene. Looked up from germline, CDR1 is SGHRS and CDR2 is YFSETQ. Trimming left V 5 bases short and J 3 bases short, with 8 bases between. CDR3 size: 13 residues.

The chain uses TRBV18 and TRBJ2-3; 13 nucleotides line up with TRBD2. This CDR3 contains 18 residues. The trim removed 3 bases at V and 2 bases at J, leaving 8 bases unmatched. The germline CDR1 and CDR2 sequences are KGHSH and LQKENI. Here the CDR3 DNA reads TGTGCCAGCTCACCCCTAGGACTAGCGGGGGTTTCCACAGATACGCAGTATTTT. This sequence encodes CASSPLGLAGVSTDTQYF.

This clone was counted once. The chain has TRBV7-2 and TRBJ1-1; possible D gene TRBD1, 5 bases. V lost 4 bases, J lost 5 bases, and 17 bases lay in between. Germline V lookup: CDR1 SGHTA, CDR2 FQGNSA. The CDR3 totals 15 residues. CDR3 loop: CASSSSGWGGTEAFF. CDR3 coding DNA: TGTGCCAGCAGCTCTTCAGGGTGGGGGGGGACTGAAGCTTTCTTT.

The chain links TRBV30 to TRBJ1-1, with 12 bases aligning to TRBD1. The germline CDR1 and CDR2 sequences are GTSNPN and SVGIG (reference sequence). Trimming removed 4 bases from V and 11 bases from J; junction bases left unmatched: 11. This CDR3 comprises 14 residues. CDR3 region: CAWNQGQGAQVAFF. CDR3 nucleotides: TGTGCCTGGAACCAGGGACAGGGGGCGCAGGTTGCTTTCTTT.

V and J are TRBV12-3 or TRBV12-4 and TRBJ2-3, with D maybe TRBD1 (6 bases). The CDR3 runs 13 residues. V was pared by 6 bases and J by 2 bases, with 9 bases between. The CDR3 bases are TGTGCCAGCAGGGACAGCTCCACAGATACGCAGTATTTT. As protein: CASRDSSTDTQYF.

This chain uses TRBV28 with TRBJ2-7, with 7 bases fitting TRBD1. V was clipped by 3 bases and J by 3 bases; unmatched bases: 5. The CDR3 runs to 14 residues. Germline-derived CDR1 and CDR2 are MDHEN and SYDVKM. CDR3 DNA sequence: TGTGCCAGCAGTTTCAGTCAGGGGGTCTACGAGCAGTACTTC. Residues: CASSFSQGVYEQYF.

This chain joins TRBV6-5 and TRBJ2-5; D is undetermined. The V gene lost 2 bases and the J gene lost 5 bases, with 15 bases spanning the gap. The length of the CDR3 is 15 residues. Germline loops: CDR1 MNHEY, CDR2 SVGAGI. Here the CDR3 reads CASSYEQSIQETQYF. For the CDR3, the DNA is TGTGCCAGCAGTTACGAACAGTCCATTCAGGAGACCCAGTACTTC.

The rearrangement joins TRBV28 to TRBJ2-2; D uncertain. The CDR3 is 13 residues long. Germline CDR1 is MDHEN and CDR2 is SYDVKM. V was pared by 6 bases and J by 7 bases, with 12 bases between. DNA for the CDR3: TGTGCCAGCAGCCAACGGAGTATCGGGGAGCTGTTTTTT. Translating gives CASSQRSIGELFF.

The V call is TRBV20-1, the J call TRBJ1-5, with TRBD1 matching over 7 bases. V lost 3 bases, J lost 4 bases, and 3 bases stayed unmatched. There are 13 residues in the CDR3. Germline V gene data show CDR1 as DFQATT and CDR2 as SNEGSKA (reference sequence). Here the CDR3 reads CSASSRGNQPQHF. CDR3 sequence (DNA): TGCAGTGCTAGTAGCAGGGGGAATCAGCCCCAGCATTTT.

CDR3 nucleotide sequence: TGCGCCAGCAGCCAAGAACCAGGGGGCAGGGAAAAACTGTTTTTT. This sequence encodes CASSQEPGGREKLFF. The chain uses TRBV4-3 and TRBJ1-4, with 8 bases identical to TRBD1. Germline lookup yields CDR1 LGHNA and CDR2 YSLEER. This CDR3 comprises 15 residues. J gave up 8 bases and V 0 bases, and 5 bases lay outside the gene matches.

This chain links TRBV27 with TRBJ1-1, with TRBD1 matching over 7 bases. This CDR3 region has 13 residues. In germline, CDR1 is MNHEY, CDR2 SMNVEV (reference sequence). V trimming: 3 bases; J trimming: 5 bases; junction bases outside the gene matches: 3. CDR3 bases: TGTGCCAGCAGTTTCAAGGGGGCGACTGAAGCTTTCTTT. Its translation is CASSFKGATEAFF.

CDR3 DNA: TGTGCCAGCAGCCCCGAGGGACTAGCGGGAGGGAAAACCTTCCTTAATGAGCAGTTCTTC. Residues: CASSPEGLAGGKTFLNEQFF. J is TRBJ2-1 and V is TRBV7-3, with 16 bases aligning to TRBD2. The CDR3 spans 20 residues. CDR1 is SGHTA and CDR2 is FQGTGA in the germline V gene. Unmatched junction bases numbered 17, after V lost 5 bases and J lost 7 bases.

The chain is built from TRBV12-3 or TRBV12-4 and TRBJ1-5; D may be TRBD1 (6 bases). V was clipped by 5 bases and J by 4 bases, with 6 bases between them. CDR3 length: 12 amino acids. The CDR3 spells CASSTGNQPQHF. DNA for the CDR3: TGTGCCAGCAGTACAGGGAATCAGCCCCAGCATTTT.

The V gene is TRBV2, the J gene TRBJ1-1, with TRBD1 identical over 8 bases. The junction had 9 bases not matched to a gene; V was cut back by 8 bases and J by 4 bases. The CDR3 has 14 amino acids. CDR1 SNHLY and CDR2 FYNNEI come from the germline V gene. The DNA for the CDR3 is TGTGCCAGCTCAGGGGGCCTGGGGGGCACTGAAGCTTTCTTT. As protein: CASSGGLGGTEAFF.

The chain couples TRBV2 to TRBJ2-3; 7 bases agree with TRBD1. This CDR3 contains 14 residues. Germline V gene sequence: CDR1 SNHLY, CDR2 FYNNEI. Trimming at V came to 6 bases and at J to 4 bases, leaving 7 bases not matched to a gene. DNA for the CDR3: TGTGCCAGCAGGGAAACTACAGGGGCAGATACGCAGTATTTT. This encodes CASRETTGADTQYF.

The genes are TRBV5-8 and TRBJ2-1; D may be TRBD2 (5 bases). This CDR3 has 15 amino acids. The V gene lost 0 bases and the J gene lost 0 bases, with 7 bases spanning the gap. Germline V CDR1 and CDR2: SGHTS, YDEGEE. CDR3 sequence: CASSLGLASYNEQFF. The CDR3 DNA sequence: TGTGCCAGCAGCTTGGGGCTAGCCTCCTACAATGAGCAGTTCTTC.

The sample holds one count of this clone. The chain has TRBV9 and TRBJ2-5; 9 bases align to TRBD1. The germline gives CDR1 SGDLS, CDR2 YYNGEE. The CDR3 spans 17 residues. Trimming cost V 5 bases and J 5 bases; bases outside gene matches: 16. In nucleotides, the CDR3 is TGTGCCAGCAGTGTGTCCTTACCGGGACAGGGCTTGGAGACCCAGTACTTC. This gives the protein CASSVSLPGQGLETQYF.

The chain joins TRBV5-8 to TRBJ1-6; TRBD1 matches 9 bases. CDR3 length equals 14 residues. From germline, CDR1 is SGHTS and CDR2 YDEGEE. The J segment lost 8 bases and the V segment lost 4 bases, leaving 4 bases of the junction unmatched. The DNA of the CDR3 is TGTGCCAGCAGCCGGGACAGGGATCATTCACCCCTCCACTTT. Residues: CASSRDRDHSPLHF.

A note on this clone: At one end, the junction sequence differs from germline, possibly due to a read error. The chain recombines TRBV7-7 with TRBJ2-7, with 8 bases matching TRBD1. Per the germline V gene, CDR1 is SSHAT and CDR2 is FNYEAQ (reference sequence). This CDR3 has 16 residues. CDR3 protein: CASRPTRGTGPYEQYF. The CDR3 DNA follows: TGTGCTAGCAGGCCTACCCGCGGGACAGGACCCTACGAGCAGTACTTC.

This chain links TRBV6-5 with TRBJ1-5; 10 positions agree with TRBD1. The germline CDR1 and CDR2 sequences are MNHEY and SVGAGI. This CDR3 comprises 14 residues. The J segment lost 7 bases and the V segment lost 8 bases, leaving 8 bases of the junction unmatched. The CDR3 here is CASSRDRGRQPQHF. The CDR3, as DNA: TGTGCCAGCTCCCGGGACAGGGGCCGCCAGCCCCAGCATTTT.